The text below deals with one T cell receptor (beta chain). What it recognizes is unknown. Generated by immunoSEQ multiplex PCR, the TCRdb table keeps only in-frame clones and is missing some. The sample has 130,000 to 150,000 clones, approximately 78% seen once; the top ten hold 4.1%. This entry comes from a study of T cell responses to AZD1222 COVID-19 vaccine. The study, taken as a whole, reports: No day 14 peak samples; only post-peak repertoires were characterized. Vaccine-related CD4 TCRs covered spike, predominating at 160-218 and 743-854.

The germline gives CDR1 SQVTM, CDR2 ANQGSEA. V was trimmed by 4 bases and J by 2 bases, leaving 14 bases between them. This CDR3 comprises 14 residues. Source: peripheral blood, taken on day 0 of MenACWY control vaccination. The rearrangement links TRBV29-1 to TRBJ1-1; the D gene is possibly TRBD1 (6 bases). This TCR derives from an adult in good health. The CDR3 spells CSVVPGQFNTEAFF. DNA of the CDR3: TGCAGCGTTGTACCCGGACAGTTTAACACTGAAGCTTTCTTT. Variable domain in full (rest from reference TRBV29-1 and TRBJ1-1): SAVISQKPSRDICQRGTSLTIQCQVDSQVTMMFWYRQQPGQSLTLIATANQGSEATYESGFVIDKFPISRPNLTFSTLTVSNMSPEDSSIYLCSVVPGQFNTEAFFGQGTRLTVV.